This TCR beta chain was identified in a study of control samples from healthy donors and cancer patients. Germline values: CDR1 GTSNPN, CDR2 SVGIG (reference sequence). V shed 2 bases, J shed 3 bases, and the junction held 7 bases outside the gene matches. The CDR3 is 14 residues long. Clones were read by immunoSEQ multiplex PCR, and TCRdb kept only the in-frame ones, dropping some. The table records 100,000 to 150,000 clones, 87% of them present only once. The chain uses TRBV30 and TRBJ2-7; the match to TRBD1 covers 7 bases. This sequence originates from a man aged 18 to 29 in good health. The specimen was blood. CDR3 residues: CAWSSTGTFYEQYF. CDR3 nucleotide sequence: TGTGCCTGGAGTTCGACAGGGACGTTCTACGAGCAGTACTTC.